The 16 T cell receptor beta chains reported below all come from one sample, sequenced in a study of shared clonotypes between healthy human individuals. TCRdb keeps only in-frame clones here, not all; method: immunoSEQ multiplex PCR. The sample has roughly 500,000 clones, around 95% seen once. Input material: naive CD4+ T cells sorted from blood. Regarding subset: CD45RA+ positively selected. The receptor source for this set is a woman in her 30s in good health.

The rearrangement uses TRBV30 and TRBJ2-7, with unresolved D. The CDR3 spans 15 residues. The germline V gene encodes CDR1 GTSNPN and CDR2 SVGIG (reference sequence). Trimming shortened V by 2 bases and J by 2 bases, and 16 bases separated the two germline ends. CDR3 sequence reads: CAWSPWQAEAYEQYF. DNA of the CDR3: TGTGCCTGGAGTCCCTGGCAGGCGGAAGCCTACGAGCAGTACTTC.

This chain joins TRBV5-1 and TRBJ2-7, with 8 bases fitting TRBD1. The trim removed 5 bases at V and 5 bases at J, leaving 12 bases unmatched. The CDR3 has 15 amino acids. Germline CDR1 and CDR2: SGHRS and YFSETQ. CDR3 nucleotide sequence: TGCGCCAGCAGTCCCGGGACAGGCTACGTCCACGAGCAGTACTTC. It encodes CASSPGTGYVHEQYF.

The rearrangement joins TRBV28 to TRBJ2-2; no reliable D call. There are 13 residues in the CDR3. CDR1 MDHEN and CDR2 SYDVKM come from the germline V gene. Trimming took 4 bases from V and 6 from J, leaving 9 bases between them. The chain's CDR3 is CASSSPWAGELFF. DNA of the CDR3: TGTGCCAGCAGTTCGCCCTGGGCCGGGGAGCTGTTTTTT.

The chain has TRBV6-5 and TRBJ1-5; D not resolved. Trimming left V 4 bases short and J 7 bases short, with 8 bases between. Germline values: CDR1 MNHEY, CDR2 SVGAGI. This CDR3 is built from 12 residues. The CDR3 DNA is TGTGCCAGCAGTTCAGAGGGACAGCCCCAGCATTTT. Translated: CASSSEGQPQHF.

The chain has TRBV11-2 and TRBJ1-1; D uncertain. Trimming removed 10 bases from V and 4 bases from J, with 13 bases in between. This CDR3 is 12 amino acids long. The germline CDR1 and CDR2 sequences are SGHAT and FQNNGV. The CDR3 DNA is TGTGCCACCTCGAGGGAGGGCACTGAAGCTTTCTTT. It translates to CATSREGTEAFF.

The rearrangement links TRBV28 to TRBJ2-1, with a possible D match to TRBD1 (6 bases). This CDR3 is 19 amino acids long. Trimming removed 8 bases from V and 8 bases from J, with 34 bases in between. Germline CDR1 is MDHEN and CDR2 is SYDVKM. CDR3 sequence reads: CASRNPSSTGTRTSHEQFF. For the CDR3, the DNA is TGTGCCAGCCGAAACCCAAGTAGCACCGGGACAAGGACGTCCCATGAGCAGTTCTTC.

This clone turned up a few times. The chain uses TRBV21-1 and TRBJ1-2. TRBV21-1 represents a pseudogene. The CDR3 extends over 17 amino acids. The CDR3 bases are TGTGCCAGCAGCAAAGGCTCGAGGGGGAGGGAAGGGAAAGGCTACACCTTC. Its translation: CASSKGSRGREGKGYTF.

The V call is TRBV7-9, the J call TRBJ1-2; D remains unclear. The germline V gene has CDR1 SEHNR and CDR2 FQNEAQ (reference sequence). The CDR3 is 16 residues long. The V end lost 7 bases, the J end lost 0 bases, and 18 bases lay between the germline ends. The CDR3 sequence: CASTTQRTSANYGYTF. Here the CDR3 DNA reads TGTGCCAGCACCACCCAGCGGACTAGTGCTAACTATGGCTACACCTTC.

The table lists this clone with a count of one. This specimen includes other DNA sequences encoding the same CDR3. The V gene is TRBV29-1, the J gene TRBJ2-3, with 8 bases fitting TRBD2. Germline V gives CDR1 SQVTM, CDR2 ANQGSEA. The CDR3 is 13 amino acids. The junction had 0 bases not matched to a gene; V was cut back by 3 bases and J by 1 base. The CDR3 is CSVETSGTDTQYF. The DNA for the CDR3 is TGCAGCGTTGAGACTAGCGGCACAGATACGCAGTATTTT.

The chain is built from TRBV19 and TRBJ2-7; 10 bases map to TRBD2. CDR3 length: 15 amino acids. Germline V gives CDR1 LNHDA, CDR2 SQIVND (reference sequence). Losses at the gene ends were 4 bases for V and 0 bases for J; bases not matched to a gene: 3. CDR3 in amino acids: CASSTGLADSYEQYF. The CDR3 nucleotides read TGTGCCAGTAGTACCGGACTAGCGGACTCCTACGAGCAGTACTTC.

The rearrangement links TRBV4-1 to TRBJ2-5; unclear D gene. Trimming pared 5 bases from V and 5 bases from J, leaving 9 bases between. Germline V gene sequence: CDR1 MGHRA, CDR2 YSYEKL. This CDR3 comprises 12 residues. For the CDR3, the DNA is TGCGCCAGCAGCTCGACTGGGGAGACCCAGTACTTC. Protein sequence: CASSSTGETQYF.

Note on this clone: At one end, the junction sequence differs from germline, possibly due to a read error. The gene calls are TRBV7-2 and TRBJ2-7; 7 nucleotides align to TRBD1. Germline CDR1 SGHTA, CDR2 FQGNSA. This CDR3 contains 15 residues. The CDR3 DNA is TGTGCCAGCAGCTTCAGACAGGGATTAGCCTACGGGCAGTACTTC. This sequence encodes CASSFRQGLAYGQYF.

The chain is built from TRBV28 and TRBJ1-1; TRBD1 might be the D (5 bases). V gave up 2 bases and J gave up 2 bases, with 12 bases separating them. Germline assignment: CDR1 MDHEN and CDR2 SYDVKM. The CDR3 has 15 amino acids. The CDR3 reads CASSLGGRRNTEAFF. DNA for the CDR3: TGTGCCAGCAGTTTAGGGGGAAGGAGAAACACTGAAGCTTTCTTT. Supplemented by reference TRBV28 and TRBJ1-1, the full variable domain reads DVKVTQSSRYLVKRTGEKVFLECVQDMDHENMFWYRQDPGLGLRLIYFSYDVKMKEKGDIPEGYSVSREKKERFSLILESASTNQTSMYLCASSLGGRRNTEAFFGQGTRLTVV.

The chain links TRBV5-4 to TRBJ2-5; TRBD2 matches 9 bases. This CDR3 comprises 16 residues. CDR1 is SGHNT and CDR2 is YYREEE in the germline V gene (reference sequence). The V gene end was trimmed by 4 bases and the J gene end by 5 bases; junction bases not matched to a gene: 12. DNA for the CDR3: TGTGCCAGCAGCGGGGTTCGAGCGGGAGGTGAGGAGACCCAGTACTTC. Its protein is CASSGVRAGGEETQYF.

This clone was seen more than once but under ten times. V gene TRBV4-2 combines with J gene TRBJ2-2; no clear D gene. Trimming stripped 1 base from V and 0 bases from J, with 9 bases between. Germline V gives CDR1 LGHNA, CDR2 YNFKEQ. The CDR3 runs 16 residues. CDR3 coding DNA: TGTGCCAGCAGCCAAGGTGTGACAACGAACACCGGGGAGCTGTTTTTT. Its translation is CASSQGVTTNTGELFF.

The chain uses TRBV28 and TRBJ1-5, with 7 nucleotides matching TRBD1. The J segment lost 2 bases and the V segment lost 5 bases, leaving 6 bases of the junction unmatched. This CDR3 spans 15 amino acids. CDR1 is MDHEN and CDR2 is SYDVKM in the germline V gene. This chain's CDR3 is CASSGTAGGNQPQHF. CDR3 DNA sequence: TGTGCCAGCAGTGGGACAGCCGGAGGCAATCAGCCCCAGCATTTT.